These T cell receptor beta chains were read from a single sample in a study of a mutant IDH1 vaccine in newly diagnosed glioma. For these receptors, no antigen is known. Generated by immunoSEQ multiplex PCR, the TCRdb table keeps only in-frame clones and is missing some. The sample shows fewer than 35,000 clones, approximately 90% of them seen only once. The specimen comprised PBMCs, sampled from a glioma patient whose treatment included an IDH1 peptide vaccine. These receptors came from a man aged 40-50 years with glioma. CDR3s include the opening cysteine and the closing phenylalanine or tryptophan. The order of the fields is D gene, clone size, J gene, V gene, CDR3 DNA, CDR3 protein. A D gene is named only where the DNA matches it firmly. Not every row has a clone size; where given, it reads once, few, many or a size class.

d_gene: -
abundance: once
j_gene: TRBJ2-1
v_gene: TRBV27
CDR3nt: TGTGCCAGCAGTTCAAAGGGTCCCCTGAGGGAGCAGTTCTTC
CDR3aa: CASSSKGPLREQFF

d_gene: -
abundance: -
j_gene: TRBJ2-2
v_gene: TRBV6-4
CDR3nt: TGTGCCAGCAGTGAACGGCTATCCGGGGAGCTGTTTTTT
CDR3aa: CASSERLSGELFF

d_gene: -
abundance: -
j_gene: TRBJ1-5
v_gene: TRBV19
CDR3nt: TGTGCCAGTAGCGGAGGGAGGAGAGCCCAGCATTTT
CDR3aa: CASSGGRRAQHF

d_gene: TRBD1
abundance: -
j_gene: TRBJ1-4
v_gene: TRBV5-1
CDR3nt: TGCGCCAGCACCCCCGACGGACAGGGACCAACTAATGAAAAACTGTTTTTT
CDR3aa: CASTPDGQGPTNEKLFF

d_gene: TRBD1
abundance: -
j_gene: TRBJ1-1
v_gene: TRBV6-5
CDR3nt: TGTGCCAGCAGTTACACAGGGGTACGGAACACTGAAGCTTTCTTT
CDR3aa: CASSYTGVRNTEAFF

d_gene: -
abundance: once
j_gene: TRBJ2-3
v_gene: TRBV7-2
CDR3nt: TGTGCCAGCAGCTTAGGAGGGTTCTGGGGCACAGATACGCAGTATTTT
CDR3aa: CASSLGGFWGTDTQYF

d_gene: TRBD2
abundance: few
j_gene: TRBJ2-1
v_gene: TRBV28
CDR3nt: TGTGCCAGCAGTTTTAGCGGGATCAACAATGAGCAGTTCTTC
CDR3aa: CASSFSGINNEQFF

d_gene: -
abundance: -
j_gene: TRBJ2-2
v_gene: TRBV18
CDR3nt: TGTGCCAGCTCACCCTTGACTCCCAGGACTACGAACACCGGGGAGCTGTTTTTT
CDR3aa: CASSPLTPRTTNTGELFF

d_gene: TRBD1
abundance: -
j_gene: TRBJ2-1
v_gene: TRBV6-5
CDR3nt: TGTGCCAGCAGGGCGGGACAGGAGTACAATGAGCAGTTCTTC
CDR3aa: CASRAGQEYNEQFF

d_gene: TRBD1
abundance: -
j_gene: TRBJ2-1
v_gene: TRBV10-3
CDR3nt: TGTGCCATCAGTGAGTCGCATGACAGGGGCGCCTACAATGAGCAGTTCTTC
CDR3aa: CAISESHDRGAYNEQFF

d_gene: -
abundance: -
j_gene: TRBJ2-5
v_gene: TRBV29-1
CDR3nt: TGCAGCGTTGAACCGGACAGTTCTGAGACCCAGTACTTC
CDR3aa: CSVEPDSSETQYF

d_gene: -
abundance: -
j_gene: TRBJ2-2
v_gene: TRBV7-3
CDR3nt: TGTGCCAGCAGCCGCCGGGGCCCGAACACCGGGGAGCTGTTTTTT
CDR3aa: CASSRRGPNTGELFF

d_gene: -
abundance: once
j_gene: TRBJ1-5
v_gene: TRBV28
CDR3nt: TGTGCCAGCAGTTTATACGGCCTCGGGAGCAATCAGCCCCAGCATTTT
CDR3aa: CASSLYGLGSNQPQHF

d_gene: TRBD1
abundance: -
j_gene: TRBJ1-2
v_gene: TRBV30
CDR3nt: TGTGCCTGGGGACCGACAGGGGTGGCCGGCTACACCTTC
CDR3aa: CAWGPTGVAGYTF

d_gene: -
abundance: large
j_gene: TRBJ1-5
v_gene: TRBV10-3
CDR3nt: TGTGCCATCAGTGAGGTATGGGCGGACAATCAGCCCCAGCATTTT
CDR3aa: CAISEVWADNQPQHF

d_gene: -
abundance: -
j_gene: TRBJ1-2
v_gene: TRBV6-5
CDR3nt: TGTGCCACCCAGACCCGGGACACTGCCTATGGCTACACCTTC
CDR3aa: CATQTRDTAYGYTF

d_gene: TRBD2
abundance: once
j_gene: TRBJ2-3
v_gene: TRBV5-1
CDR3nt: TGCGCCAGCAGCTTGGAAGGACTAGCGGGGAGCACAGATACGCAGTATTTT
CDR3aa: CASSLEGLAGSTDTQYF

d_gene: -
abundance: once
j_gene: TRBJ2-6
v_gene: TRBV6-6
CDR3nt: TGTGCCAGCAGAACAGGGTTCGGGGCCAACGTCCTGACTTTC
CDR3aa: CASRTGFGANVLTF

d_gene: -
abundance: -
j_gene: TRBJ1-4
v_gene: TRBV6-5
CDR3nt: TGTGCCAGCAGTTACTCATTGAGTGATCATGAAAAACTGTTTTTT
CDR3aa: CASSYSLSDHEKLFF

d_gene: -
abundance: medium-sized
j_gene: TRBJ1-1
v_gene: TRBV5-1
CDR3nt: TGCGCCAGCAGCTTGGGGTTCGGTTGGAAGGGAGCTTTCTTT
CDR3aa: CASSLGFGWKGAFF

d_gene: TRBD1
abundance: -
j_gene: TRBJ1-2
v_gene: TRBV19
CDR3nt: TGTGCCAGTAGTATAGATCCCCGGGACAGGGGGCCGGTGAACTATGGCTACACCTTC
CDR3aa: CASSIDPRDRGPVNYGYTF

d_gene: TRBD1
abundance: -
j_gene: TRBJ2-6
v_gene: TRBV28
CDR3nt: TGTGCCAGCAGTTTTAGGGACAGGAGCTCTGGGGCCAACGTCCTGACTTTC
CDR3aa: CASSFRDRSSGANVLTF

d_gene: -
abundance: -
j_gene: TRBJ2-3
v_gene: TRBV9
CDR3nt: TGTGCCAGCAGCGTAGTCAGGGCCGGGGATACGCAGTATTTT
CDR3aa: CASSVVRAGDTQYF

d_gene: TRBD1
abundance: -
j_gene: TRBJ1-2
v_gene: TRBV5-6
CDR3nt: TGTGCCAGCAGCTTTCGGGACAGAGTTAACTATGGCTACACCTTC
CDR3aa: CASSFRDRVNYGYTF

d_gene: -
abundance: -
j_gene: TRBJ1-1
v_gene: TRBV5-1
CDR3nt: TGCGCCAGCAGCTTGGATTGGAACACTGAAGCTTTCTTT
CDR3aa: CASSLDWNTEAFF

d_gene: -
abundance: -
j_gene: TRBJ2-7
v_gene: TRBV2
CDR3nt: TGTGCCAGCAGTCAGGAGGAAGGGTCCTACGAGCAGTACTTC
CDR3aa: CASSQEEGSYEQYF

d_gene: TRBD2
abundance: -
j_gene: TRBJ2-7
v_gene: TRBV14
CDR3nt: TGTGCCAGCAGGAAAAGCGGGGTCGGAGCCTACGAGCAGTACTTC
CDR3aa: CASRKSGVGAYEQYF

d_gene: -
abundance: -
j_gene: TRBJ1-5
v_gene: TRBV6-1
CDR3nt: TGTGCCATCACGCCCGGGGCCCCCAATCAGCCCCAGCATTTT
CDR3aa: CAITPGAPNQPQHF

d_gene: -
abundance: -
j_gene: TRBJ1-1
v_gene: TRBV19
CDR3nt: TGTGCCAGTAGTGTGCGGGGGACGAACACTGAAGCTTTCTTT
CDR3aa: CASSVRGTNTEAFF

d_gene: -
abundance: -
j_gene: TRBJ1-5
v_gene: TRBV4-1
CDR3nt: TGCGCCAGCAGCCAAGACGAGAATCAGCCCCAGCATTTT
CDR3aa: CASSQDENQPQHF

d_gene: -
abundance: -
j_gene: TRBJ1-6
v_gene: TRBV5-1
CDR3nt: TGCGCCAGCAGCTTTGGGGCTGATTCACCCCTCCACTTT
CDR3aa: CASSFGADSPLHF

d_gene: -
abundance: -
j_gene: TRBJ1-6
v_gene: TRBV5-8
CDR3nt: TGTGCCAGCACCTCCTATAATTCACCCCTCCACTTT
CDR3aa: CASTSYNSPLHF

d_gene: TRBD2
abundance: -
j_gene: TRBJ2-7
v_gene: TRBV5-1
CDR3nt: TGCGCCAGCAGTTTGGCGGGAGGGTTCTACGAGCAGTACTTC
CDR3aa: CASSLAGGFYEQYF

d_gene: TRBD1
abundance: -
j_gene: TRBJ1-2
v_gene: TRBV7-8
CDR3nt: TGTGCCAGCAGCTTAGAGGCAGGGGGCGGCTATGGCTACACCTTC
CDR3aa: CASSLEAGGGYGYTF

d_gene: -
abundance: -
j_gene: TRBJ1-5
v_gene: TRBV28
CDR3nt: TGTGCCAGCAGTTTATACAGCTTCAATCAGCCCCAGCATTTT
CDR3aa: CASSLYSFNQPQHF

d_gene: TRBD1
abundance: -
j_gene: TRBJ1-1
v_gene: TRBV30
CDR3nt: TGTGCCTGCCCTCCTCGGACAGGGGCCGCGTGGGCTTTCTTT
CDR3aa: CACPPRTGAAWAFF

d_gene: -
abundance: few
j_gene: TRBJ1-2
v_gene: TRBV6-1
CDR3nt: TGTGCCAGCAGTGAAGGGAGAGGGGGAGGCTATGGCTACACCTTC
CDR3aa: CASSEGRGGGYGYTF

d_gene: TRBD1
abundance: -
j_gene: TRBJ2-5
v_gene: TRBV5-5
CDR3nt: TGTGCCAGCAGCCACAGTCCGGGACAGGGTATTGGAGAGACCCAGTACTTC
CDR3aa: CASSHSPGQGIGETQYF

d_gene: -
abundance: -
j_gene: TRBJ1-2
v_gene: TRBV25-1
CDR3nt: TGTGCCAGCAGGGAGGGTAGCCTCGGCTACACCTTC
CDR3aa: CASREGSLGYTF

d_gene: TRBD2
abundance: -
j_gene: TRBJ2-1
v_gene: TRBV2
CDR3nt: TGTGCCAGCAGTCGCGGACTAGCGGGAGTCAATGAGCAGTTCTTC
CDR3aa: CASSRGLAGVNEQFF

d_gene: -
abundance: -
j_gene: TRBJ1-1
v_gene: TRBV25-1
CDR3nt: TGTGCCAGCAGTGAACGAGGGGGGAACACTGAAGCTTTCTTT
CDR3aa: CASSERGGNTEAFF